Listed here are 5 T cell receptor beta chains from one sample, sequenced in a study of blood T cell repertoires in COVID-19. Sequenced by immunoSEQ multiplex PCR; TCRdb stores in-frame clones only, minus some. The sample has 200,000 to 250,000 clones, roughly 80% seen once. The material sequenced was PBMCs or T cells enriched from blood (not recorded which). The source of these receptors is a woman aged 50 to 65 who had been exposed to COVID-19.

CDR3 nucleotide sequence: TGTGCCAGCAGCCCCTCAGGTCGGGGTCAGGAGACCCAGTACTTC. It specifies CASSPSGRGQETQYF. The J gene is TRBJ2-5, the V gene TRBV28; D perhaps matches TRBD2 (5 bases). The CDR3 length is 15 residues. The V gene lost 6 bases and the J gene lost 5 bases, with 19 bases spanning the gap. Germline CDR1 and CDR2: MDHEN and SYDVKM. The full variable domain, rest sourced from reference TRBV28 and TRBJ2-5, is DVKVTQSSRYLVKRTGEKVFLECVQDMDHENMFWYRQDPGLGLRLIYFSYDVKMKEKGDIPEGYSVSREKKERFSLILESASTNQTSMYLCASSPSGRGQETQYFGPGTRLLVL.

The chain links TRBV20-1 to TRBJ2-5; a weak D match, TRBD1 (5 bases). The V gene lost 3 bases and the J gene lost 5 bases, with 13 bases spanning the gap. This CDR3 has 13 amino acids. Germline lookup yields CDR1 DFQATT and CDR2 SNEGSKA (reference sequence). The CDR3 nucleotides read TGCAGTGCTAGTTTTGGGGCTGGGGAGACCCAGTACTTC. Encoded protein: CSASFGAGETQYF.

V usage is TRBV3-1 (or the pseudogene TRBV3-2) and J usage is TRBJ2-3; 10 bases match TRBD2. In germline, CDR1 is LGHDT, CDR2 YNNKEL (reference sequence). V was clipped by 5 bases and J by 0 bases; unmatched bases: 5. This CDR3 region has 16 residues. CDR3 region: CASSSRTSGSTDTQYF. In nucleotides, the CDR3 is TGTGCCAGCAGCTCCCGGACTAGCGGTAGCACAGATACGCAGTATTTT.

J is TRBJ2-7 and V is TRBV2; D possibly corresponds to TRBD1 (6 bases). Trimming took off 5 bases at V and 7 bases at J, with 12 bases between the two ends. The germline gives CDR1 SNHLY, CDR2 FYNNEI. This CDR3 comprises 12 residues. CDR3 residues: CASSYRVWEQYF. The DNA of the CDR3 is TGTGCCAGCAGTTACAGGGTTTGGGAGCAGTACTTC.

V is TRBV12-3 or TRBV12-4 and J is TRBJ1-1; D gene unclear. The CDR3 has 13 residues. Trimming took 4 bases from V and 1 from J, leaving 7 bases between them. The CDR3 reads CASSSNKNTEAFF. In DNA form, the CDR3 reads TGTGCCAGCAGTTCAAACAAGAACACTGAAGCTTTCTTT.